Listed below are T cell receptor beta chains from one sample, sequenced in a study of graft-versus-host responses after intestinal transplantation. Here immunoSEQ multiplex PCR was the method, and the copy in TCRdb shows in-frame clones only, minus some. The sample records 65,000 to 85,000 clones, roughly 92% being singletons. The source material was bone marrow, sampled approximately 100 weeks after intestinal transplantation. These receptors came from a human patient who received an intestinal transplant, so some T cells may come from the graft donor. Each CDR3 is given with its conserved first and last residue. A D gene is named only where the DNA matches it firmly. A clone size is listed for some rows: how often the clone was seen (once, few, many), or a class if it is expanded.

15 | - | TRBJ2-7 | TRBD2 | TRBV5-1 | TGCGCCAGCAGCTCGGTAGCGGGATCCGTGGACGAGCAGTACTTC | CASSSVAGSVDEQYF
12 | - | TRBJ2-2 | - | TRBV11-2 | TGTGCCACATACAGAGGGTCCGGGGAGCTGTTTTTT | CATYRGSGELFF
14 | - | TRBJ1-2 | TRBD1 | TRBV7-9 | TGTGCCAGCAGCTTAGCAGGGACAGCCTATGGCTACACCTTC | CASSLAGTAYGYTF
15 | - | TRBJ2-2 | - | TRBV6-6 | TGTGCCAGCAGTTACTCGCGGGGTAGTACCGGGGAGCTGTTTTTT | CASSYSRGSTGELFF
14 | - | TRBJ2-7 | TRBD1 | TRBV6-1 | TGTGCCAGCAGTGAATGGACAGGGTCCTACGAGCAGTACTTC | CASSEWTGSYEQYF
14 | once | TRBJ2-3 | TRBD2 | TRBV6-1 | TGTGCCAGCAGGGTAGCGGGGGGGTCGGATACGCAGTATTTT | CASRVAGGSDTQYF
16 | - | TRBJ2-1 | - | TRBV7-3 | TGTGCCAGCAGCTTACGCCCTAGCGACCTCTACAATGAGCAGTTCTTC | CASSLRPSDLYNEQFF
14 | - | TRBJ2-7 | - | TRBV5-1 | TGCGCCAGCAGCGCGGTACAGGCGATGGGGGAGCAGTACTTC | CASSAVQAMGEQYF
13 | - | TRBJ1-2 | - | TRBV6-1 | TGTGCCAGCAGTGAATGGCAGACCTATGGCTACACCTTC | CASSEWQTYGYTF
15 | - | TRBJ1-1 | TRBD1 | TRBV19 | TGTGCCAGTAGTTCGGGGGACAGCATGAACACTGAAGCTTTCTTT | CASSSGDSMNTEAFF
13 | - | TRBJ2-7 | - | TRBV5-6 | TGTGCCAGCAGCTTGCGGGACGGCTACGAGCAGTACTTC | CASSLRDGYEQYF
14 | - | TRBJ2-5 | TRBD1 | TRBV27 | TGTGCCAGCAGTTTAATAGGGGGCTCAGAGACCCAGTACTTC | CASSLIGGSETQYF
12 | - | TRBJ1-2 | TRBD1 | TRBV10-3 | TGTGCCATCAGGGGGGACAGCTATGGCTACACCTTC | CAIRGDSYGYTF
15 | - | TRBJ1-1 | - | TRBV11-2 | TGTGCCAGCAGCGAGAAATACGGGACCAACACTGAAGCTTTCTTT | CASSEKYGTNTEAFF
13 | - | TRBJ2-5 | TRBD2 | TRBV29-1 | TGCAGCGTAGGACTAGCGGGAGTGGAGACCCAGTACTTC | CSVGLAGVETQYF
16 | - | TRBJ2-1 | - | TRBV28 | TGTGCCAGCAGTGAATCTCGGCTAGCTAGGGACAATGAGCAGTTCTTC | CASSESRLARDNEQFF
13 | - | TRBJ2-4 | - | TRBV6-5 | TGTGCCAGCAGTTACGATGAGGGGAACATTCAGTACTTC | CASSYDEGNIQYF
14 | - | TRBJ1-6 | - | TRBV18 | TGTGCCAGCTCTAATAGCTCCTATAATTCACCCCTCCACTTT | CASSNSSYNSPLHF
14 | medium-sized | TRBJ2-7 | - | TRBV19 | TGTGCCAGTAGTATAGTGGTCAGCTCCTACGAGCAGTACTTC | CASSIVVSSYEQYF
17 | - | TRBJ2-3 | TRBD2 | TRBV4-1 | TGCGCCAGCAGCCAAGGGACTAGCGGGGGGTTTTCAGATACGCAGTATTTT | CASSQGTSGGFSDTQYF
14 | - | TRBJ2-1 | - | TRBV27 | TGTGCCAGCAGTTTGGGGGGATCCTACAATGAGCAGTTCTTC | CASSLGGSYNEQFF
16 | - | TRBJ2-3 | - | TRBV10-3 | TGTGCCATCAGTGATAGAGGGGGGGCCCGAGCAGATACGCAGTATTTT | CAISDRGGARADTQYF
15 | - | TRBJ2-7 | - | TRBV5-5 | TGTGCCAGCAGACTCTCCTTGGCAGGGTTTTCCGAGCAGTACTTC | CASRLSLAGFSEQYF
15 | - | TRBJ2-7 | TRBD2 | TRBV6-1 | TGTGCCAGCTTCTTTCTACTAGCGGGGGTTTACGAGCAGTACTTC | CASFFLLAGVYEQYF
13 | - | TRBJ1-3 | - | TRBV6-1 | TGTGCCAGCACCAGCAGGGCTGGGAACACCATATATTTT | CASTSRAGNTIYF
14 | - | TRBJ2-7 | TRBD2 | TRBV6-5 | TGTGCCAGGGCGGCGGGCGGGAGGTCCTACGAGCAGTACTTC | CARAAGGRSYEQYF
13 | - | TRBJ2-4 | - | TRBV29-1 | TGCAGCGTCGACCCGTCTGGGCAAAACATTCAGTACTTC | CSVDPSGQNIQYF
15 | - | TRBJ2-6 | - | TRBV14 | TGTGCCAGCAGTCATTGGGGGCCGGGGGCCAACGTCCTGACTTTC | CASSHWGPGANVLTF
14 | - | TRBJ1-5 | TRBD1 | TRBV19 | TGTGCCAGTAGTATCCGGACAGGGAATCAGCCCCAGCATTTT | CASSIRTGNQPQHF
14 | few | TRBJ2-7 | TRBD2 | TRBV7-9 | TGTGCCAGCAGCTTAGCGGGAGGGGCCTACGAGCAGTACTTC | CASSLAGGAYEQYF
14 | - | TRBJ2-2 | - | TRBV6-6 | TGTGCCAGCAGTTCCACAGGGAACACCGGGGAGCTGTTTTTT | CASSSTGNTGELFF
18 | - | TRBJ2-1 | TRBD2 | TRBV11-2 | TGTGCCAGCAGCTTCCCGGCGGGAGGGCCCTCAAGTGATAATGAGCAGTTCTTC | CASSFPAGGPSSDNEQFF
17 | once | TRBJ1-4 | - | TRBV2 | TGTGCCAGCAGTGAAAGGCTACCATATACAACTAATGAAAAACTGTTTTTT | CASSERLPYTTNEKLFF
13 | - | TRBJ2-5 | - | TRBV27 | TGTGCCACCTCTTGGGGTTCCGGAGAGACCCAGTACTTC | CATSWGSGETQYF
15 | once | TRBJ2-7 | TRBD2 | TRBV27 | TGTGCCAGCAGTTATCAAGCGGGAGGGCCGGGGGAGCAGTACTTC | CASSYQAGGPGEQYF
14 | once | TRBJ2-1 | - | TRBV5-5 | TGTGCCAGCAGCTTGGAGGCGGGGAACAATGAGCAGTTCTTC | CASSLEAGNNEQFF
15 | - | TRBJ2-3 | TRBD2 | TRBV6-5 | TGTGCCAGCAGTTACTCGAGCGGGATAACAGATACGCAGTATTTT | CASSYSSGITDTQYF
17 | - | TRBJ2-7 | TRBD1 | TRBV19 | TGTGCCAGTAGTATAGAACAGGGACAGGGGAGCATCGACGAGCAGTACTTC | CASSIEQGQGSIDEQYF
15 | - | TRBJ2-5 | TRBD1 | TRBV11-2 | TGTGCCAGCAGCTTAGGGACAGGAAGGGGGGAGACCCAGTACTTC | CASSLGTGRGETQYF
15 | - | TRBJ2-5 | - | TRBV11-3 | TGTGCCAGCAGCGCCGGATGGGACGCGGGAGAGACCCAGTACTTC | CASSAGWDAGETQYF
14 | once | TRBJ2-7 | - | TRBV30 | TGTGCCTGGAATGGAGGCGGGTCCCTCTACGAGCAGTACTTC | CAWNGGGSLYEQYF
16 | - | TRBJ2-7 | TRBD2 | TRBV30 | TGTGCCTGGAGCCAAGCGGGATCGTTAGGCTCCTACGAGCAGTACTTC | CAWSQAGSLGSYEQYF
13 | - | TRBJ2-5 | - | TRBV5-6 | TGTGCCAGCAGCCCCCAAGTGAGAGAGACCCAGTACTTC | CASSPQVRETQYF